A selection of T cell receptor beta chains follows, all from one sample in a study of T cells in Graves' hyperthyroidism and ophthalmopathy. TCRdb re-called the multiplex PCR reads through MiXCR, storing one row per CDR3 protein. Of fewer than 450,000 distinct CDR3 sequences detected, approximately 17% appear once; the ten largest clones hold over 35%. Material for sequencing was blood. Receptors originate from a man between 18 and 29 years old with Graves' ophthalmopathy. Each CDR3 is given with its conserved first and last residue. D genes are given only for firm matches. Where a row states a size, it is once, few, many or the class of an expanded clone; other rows omit it.

v_call	j_call	cdr3_length	d_call	clone_size	cdr3_aa	cdr3_nt
TRBV18	TRBJ2-7	16	-	few	CASSPSRELAFYEQYF	TGTGCCAGCTCACCATCTCGTGAACTAGCTTTTTACGAGCAGTACTTC
TRBV7-3	TRBJ2-6	18	-	few	CASSSRGNPSSGANVLTF	TGTGCCAGCAGTTCCCGGGGGAACCCCTCCTCTGGGGCCAACGTCCTGACTTTC
TRBV5-1	TRBJ1-2	13	-	many	CASSPSGAGGYTF	TGCGCCAGCAGTCCATCAGGGGCGGGTGGCTACACCTTC
TRBV6-1	TRBJ2-5	11	-	-	CASSEDETQYF	TGTGCCAGCAGTGAAGACGAGACCCAGTACTTC
TRBV20-1	TRBJ1-6	13	TRBD1	few	CSATQGASSPLHF	TGCAGTGCTACCCAGGGGGCCAGTTCACCCCTCCACTTT
TRBV5-6	TRBJ1-2	15	-	-	CASSLAHRDGYGYTF	TGTGCCAGCAGCTTGGCCCACAGGGATGGCTATGGCTACACCTTC
TRBV27	TRBJ2-6	16	-	-	CASRRGELSGANVLTF	TGTGCCAGCAGGCGGGGTGAACTCTCTGGGGCCAACGTCCTGACTTTC
TRBV20-1	TRBJ2-3	14	TRBD2	-	CSARLAGGIDTQYF	TGCAGTGCTAGGCTCGCGGGGGGAATAGATACGCAGTATTTT
TRBV7-9	TRBJ2-1	15	-	many	CASSPSGTHPGEQFF	TGTGCCAGCAGCCCTAGTGGGACTCACCCAGGAGAGCAGTTCTTC
TRBV28	TRBJ1-1	14	TRBD1	-	CASSDGQGRTEAFF	TGTGCCAGCAGTGACGGACAGGGACGCACTGAAGCTTTCTTT
TRBV19	TRBJ2-1	15	TRBD2	-	CATRKGGGAGHEQFF	TGTGCCACCAGGAAGGGCGGGGGGGCCGGTCATGAGCAGTTCTTC
TRBV7-8	TRBJ2-3	15	-	-	CANTLGGVGTDTQYF	TGTGCCAACACCTTGGGTGGGGTTGGTACAGATACGCAGTATTTT
TRBV5-4	TRBJ2-3	15	TRBD2	-	CASSELAGGLNTQYF	TGTGCCAGCAGTGAACTAGCGGGGGGGCTCAATACGCAGTATTTT
TRBV20-1	TRBJ2-3	14	TRBD2	many	CSAPGLAGGDTQYF	TGCAGTGCTCCCGGACTAGCGGGGGGGGATACGCAGTATTTT
TRBV13	TRBJ1-2	14	TRBD1	many	CASSVYRDSGGYTF	TGTGCCAGCAGCGTATACCGGGACAGTGGGGGCTACACCTTC
TRBV20-1	TRBJ2-3	15	TRBD2	once	CSARSGLAGGGPQYF	TGCAGTGCTAGGTCGGGACTAGCGGGAGGGGGGCCGCAGTATTTT
TRBV10-3	TRBJ2-7	13	-	-	CAISESSWIEQYF	TGTGCCATCAGTGAGAGTAGTTGGATCGAGCAGTACTTC
TRBV7-2	TRBJ2-1	15	-	many	CASSRTGGSYNEQFF	TGTGCCAGCAGCAGGACCGGGGGAAGTTACAATGAGCAGTTCTTC
TRBV28	TRBJ1-2	13	-	many	CASSGPANYGYTF	TGTGCCAGCAGTGGACCTGCTAACTATGGCTACACCTTC
TRBV28	TRBJ2-7	12	-	many	CASIDQGGEQYF	TGTGCCAGCATCGACCAGGGGGGCGAGCAGTACTTC
TRBV29-1	TRBJ2-3	12	-	many	CSVVRGTDTQYF	TGCAGCGTTGTCAGGGGAACAGATACGCAGTATTTT
TRBV10-3	TRBJ1-6	13	-	few	CAISAGGPSPLHF	TGTGCCATCAGTGCCGGGGGGCCTTCACCCCTCCACTTT
TRBV5-1	TRBJ2-2	14	-	many	CASSLARADGELFF	TGCGCCAGCAGCTTGGCCAGGGCGGACGGGGAGCTGTTTTTT
TRBV3-1	TRBJ2-5	15	TRBD1	many	CASSQLTGGGETQYF	TGTGCCAGCAGCCAACTGACAGGGGGCGGTGAGACCCAGTACTTC
TRBV6-5	TRBJ2-2	17	TRBD2	-	CASSYSMGGGAFGELFF	TGTGCCAGCAGTTACTCGATGGGCGGGGGGGCCTTCGGGGAGCTGTTTTTT
TRBV3-1	TRBJ2-3	15	TRBD1	many	CASSPVDRDPDTQYF	TGTGCCAGCAGCCCCGTAGACAGGGATCCAGATACGCAGTATTTT
TRBV5-1	TRBJ2-7	14	TRBD1	many	CASSSGTGSYEQYF	TGTGCCAGCAGCTCCGGGACAGGGTCCTACGAGCAGTACTTC
TRBV9	TRBJ1-1	15	-	few	CASSPRGGGSTEAFF	TGTGCCAGCAGCCCCCGGGGGGGAGGGAGCACTGAAGCTTTCTTT
TRBV24-1	TRBJ2-1	17	-	few	CATSDSAGESSYNEQFF	TGTGCCACCAGTGATTCGGCAGGAGAGAGCTCCTACAATGAGCAGTTCTTC
TRBV9	TRBJ2-5	17	TRBD2	few	CASSVARGGTPQETQYF	TGTGCCAGCAGCGTAGCTCGGGGGGGCACCCCACAAGAGACCCAGTACTTC
TRBV3-1	TRBJ2-2	17	TRBD2	-	CASSPILAGGDTGELFF	TGTGCCAGCAGCCCGATACTAGCGGGGGGGGACACCGGGGAGCTGTTTTTT
TRBV7-8	TRBJ1-4	16	TRBD1	many	CASSSRTGGLYEKLFF	TGTGCCAGCAGCTCCAGGACAGGGGGCTTATATGAAAAACTGTTTTTT
TRBV3-1	TRBJ1-1	12	-	-	CAGSPGTGEAFF	TGTGCCGGCAGCCCTGGGACTGGAGAAGCTTTCTTT
TRBV13	TRBJ1-2	15	-	few	CASSFRGSLSGGYTF	TGTGCCAGCAGCTTTAGAGGAAGTCTGAGCGGGGGCTACACCTTC
TRBV12-3/TRBV12-4	TRBJ2-2	16	TRBD2	few	CASSLAPGGNTGELFF	TGTGCCAGCAGTTTAGCCCCGGGGGGGAACACCGGGGAGCTGTTTTTT
TRBV11-2	TRBJ2-7	14	-	many	CASSTIDNPHEQYF	TGTGCCAGCAGCACGATCGACAATCCCCACGAGCAGTACTTC
TRBV7-8	TRBJ2-1	17	TRBD2	few	CASSSRITTSAYNEQFF	TGTGCCAGTAGTAGCAGAATCACTACTAGCGCCTACAATGAGCAGTTCTTC
TRBV9	TRBJ1-4	15	TRBD1	many	CASSPGGQGHEKLFF	TGTGCCAGCAGCCCAGGGGGTCAGGGCCATGAAAAACTGTTTTTT
TRBV13	TRBJ2-7	15	-	few	CASSFGGSSPYEQYF	TGTGCCAGCAGCTTTGGGGGCTCTAGCCCCTACGAGCAGTACTTC
TRBV18	TRBJ1-1	12	-	many	CASTPGNTEAFF	TGTGCCAGCACACCGGGGAACACTGAAGCTTTCTTT
TRBV12-3/TRBV12-4	TRBJ1-2	11	-	many	CASSFIGGYTF	TGTGCCAGCAGTTTTATTGGAGGCTACACCTTC
TRBV7-2	TRBJ2-7	12	-	many	CASSPYSYEQYF	TGTGCCAGCAGCCCATACAGCTACGAGCAGTACTTC
TRBV29-1	TRBJ2-7	11	-	few	CSGRVGYEQYF	TGCAGCGGGCGAGTCGGGTACGAGCAGTACTTC
TRBV10-2	TRBJ1-1	12	-	few	CASTTGNTEAFF	TGCGCCAGCACAACAGGGAACACTGAAGCTTTCTTT
TRBV7-9	TRBJ2-1	12	-	many	CASREQNNEQFF	TGTGCCAGCCGGGAACAGAACAATGAGCAGTTCTTC
TRBV20-1	TRBJ1-2	13	-	many	CSAKRQLNYGYTF	TGCAGTGCTAAGAGGCAGCTCAATTATGGCTACACCTTC
TRBV7-9	TRBJ2-7	10	-	many	CASSPGEQYF	TGTGCCAGCAGCCCGGGGGAGCAGTACTTC
TRBV28	TRBJ2-6	17	TRBD1	-	CASSLRQGVGGANVLTF	TGTGCCAGCAGTCTAAGACAGGGGGTAGGTGGGGCCAACGTCCTGACTTTC
TRBV6-1	TRBJ2-1	16	TRBD2	few	CASRRNSGGAVNEQFF	TGTGCCAGCAGGAGGAATAGCGGGGGGGCCGTTAATGAGCAGTTCTTC
TRBV11-2	TRBJ2-7	15	-	many	CASSLLPTGTYEQYF	TGTGCCAGCAGCTTACTTCCGACGGGGACCTACGAGCAGTACTTC
TRBV19	TRBJ1-2	14	-	few	CASSASRDSYGYTF	TGTGCCAGTAGTGCCAGCAGGGATTCCTATGGCTACACCTTC
TRBV11-2	TRBJ2-5	14	-	many	CASSPVATQETQYF	TGTGCCAGCAGCCCGGTGGCCACACAAGAGACCCAGTACTTC
TRBV2	TRBJ2-1	12	-	few	CASTGHLNEQFF	TGTGCCAGCACGGGACACCTCAATGAGCAGTTCTTC
TRBV28	TRBJ2-1	16	TRBD2	-	CASRLQGTSGGTEQFF	TGTGCCAGCAGACTACAGGGGACTAGCGGGGGGACTGAGCAGTTCTTC